This T cell receptor (beta chain) appears in the sequencing data of a study of identical twins. In TCRdb, the 5' RACE reads were re-called with MiXCR into one record per CDR3 protein. The sample has about 520,000 distinct CDR3 sequences; approximately 22% are singletons. Looked up from germline, CDR1 is LGHNA and CDR2 is YSLEER. This CDR3 region has 15 residues. The V gene lost 1 base and the J gene lost 0 bases, with 6 bases spanning the gap. Separately, the same data were catalogued under a study of T cells expressing NK-cell markers. That paper states: The study found dominant NKG2C+ clonotypes at roughly 1.0-7.0% of CD8+ T cells in over five donors.

Sequenced input: CD4+ T cells sorted from blood. This clonotype was obtained from a woman aged 18 to 35 in good health. The rearrangement uses TRBV4-3 and TRBJ1-4; D is undetermined. CDR3 sequence: CASSQVLSTNEKLFF. The DNA of the CDR3 is TGCGCCAGCAGCCAAGTTCTTTCAACTAATGAAAAACTGTTTTTT.